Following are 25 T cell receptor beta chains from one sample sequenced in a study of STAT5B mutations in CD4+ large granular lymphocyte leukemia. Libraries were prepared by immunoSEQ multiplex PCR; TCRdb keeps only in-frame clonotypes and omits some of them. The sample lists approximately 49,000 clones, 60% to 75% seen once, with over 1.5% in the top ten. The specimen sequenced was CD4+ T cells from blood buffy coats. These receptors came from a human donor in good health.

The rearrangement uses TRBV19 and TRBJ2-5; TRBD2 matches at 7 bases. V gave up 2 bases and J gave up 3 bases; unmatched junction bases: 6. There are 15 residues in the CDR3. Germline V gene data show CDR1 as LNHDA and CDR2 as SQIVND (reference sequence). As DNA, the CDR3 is TGTGCCAGTAGTATACGGGCGGGGGAGAAAGAGACCCAGTACTTC. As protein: CASSIRAGEKETQYF.

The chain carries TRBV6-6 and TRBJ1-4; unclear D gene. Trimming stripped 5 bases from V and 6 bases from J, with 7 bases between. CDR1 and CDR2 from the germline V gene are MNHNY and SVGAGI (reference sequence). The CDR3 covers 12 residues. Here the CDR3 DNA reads TGTGCCAGCAGTCCCCCGGATGAAAAACTGTTTTTT. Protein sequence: CASSPPDEKLFF.

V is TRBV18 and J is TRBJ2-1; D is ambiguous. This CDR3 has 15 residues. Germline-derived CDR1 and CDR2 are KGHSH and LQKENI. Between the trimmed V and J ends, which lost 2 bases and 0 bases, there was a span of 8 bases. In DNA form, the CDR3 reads TGTGCCAGCTCACCAGCACTCAGCTCCTACAATGAGCAGTTCTTC. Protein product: CASSPALSSYNEQFF. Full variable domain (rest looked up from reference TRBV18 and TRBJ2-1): NAGVMQNPRHLVRRRGQEARLRCSPMKGHSHVYWYRQLPEEGLKFMVYLQKENIIDESGMPKERFSAEFPKEGPSILRIQQVVRGDSAAYFCASSPALSSYNEQFFGPGTRLTVL.

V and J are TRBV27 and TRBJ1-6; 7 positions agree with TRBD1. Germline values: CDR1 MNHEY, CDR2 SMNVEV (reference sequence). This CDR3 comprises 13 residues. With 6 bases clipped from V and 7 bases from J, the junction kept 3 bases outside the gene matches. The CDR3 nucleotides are TGTGCCAGCAGGGGACAGCCAAATTCACCCCTCCACTTT. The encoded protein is CASRGQPNSPLHF.

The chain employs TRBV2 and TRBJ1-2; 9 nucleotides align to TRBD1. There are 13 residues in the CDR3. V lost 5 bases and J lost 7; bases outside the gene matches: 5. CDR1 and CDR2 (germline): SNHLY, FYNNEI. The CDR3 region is CASSTQGAGGYTF. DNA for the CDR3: TGTGCCAGCAGTACACAGGGGGCAGGTGGCTACACCTTC.

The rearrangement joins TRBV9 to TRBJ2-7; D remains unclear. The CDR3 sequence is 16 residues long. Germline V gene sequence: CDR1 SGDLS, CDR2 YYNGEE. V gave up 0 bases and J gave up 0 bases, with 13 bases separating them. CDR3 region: CASSVAPDPGSYEQYF. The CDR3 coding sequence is TGTGCCAGCAGCGTAGCCCCGGATCCGGGCTCCTACGAGCAGTACTTC.

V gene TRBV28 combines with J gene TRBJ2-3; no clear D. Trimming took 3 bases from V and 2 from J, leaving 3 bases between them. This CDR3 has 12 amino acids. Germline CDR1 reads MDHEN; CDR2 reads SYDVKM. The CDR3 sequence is CASSFYTDTQYF. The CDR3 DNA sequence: TGTGCCAGCAGTTTTTACACAGATACGCAGTATTTT.

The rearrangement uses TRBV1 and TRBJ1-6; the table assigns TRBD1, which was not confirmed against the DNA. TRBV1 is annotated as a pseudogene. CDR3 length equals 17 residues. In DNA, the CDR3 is TGCACCAGCAGCCCAGGGGTGTCAGGAAGTCCCGATTCACCCCTCCACTTT. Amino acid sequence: CTSSPGVSGSPDSPLHF.

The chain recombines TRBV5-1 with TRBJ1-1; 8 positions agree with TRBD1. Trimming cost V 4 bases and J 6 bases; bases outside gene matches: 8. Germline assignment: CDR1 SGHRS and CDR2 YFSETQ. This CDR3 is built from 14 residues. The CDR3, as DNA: TGCGCCAGCAGCAGAGACAGGGGTTTCGCTGAAGCTTTCTTT. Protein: CASSRDRGFAEAFF.

CDR3 amino acids: CASSPRLAGGSSDTQYF. The CDR3 nucleotides read TGTGCCAGCTCACCACGACTAGCGGGGGGTTCTTCAGATACGCAGTATTTT. V is TRBV18 and J is TRBJ2-3, with TRBD2 identical over 13 bases. This CDR3 is 17 amino acids long. The ends lost 1 base at V and 4 bases at J; junction bases unmatched: 5. CDR1 is KGHSH, CDR2 LQKENI, per germline.

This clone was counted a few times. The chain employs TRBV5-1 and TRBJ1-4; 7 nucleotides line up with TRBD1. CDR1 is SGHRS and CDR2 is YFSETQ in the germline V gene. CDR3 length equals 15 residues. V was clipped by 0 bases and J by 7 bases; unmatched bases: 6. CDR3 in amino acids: CASSLGQGMSEKLFF. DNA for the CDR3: TGCGCCAGCAGCTTGGGACAGGGTATGAGTGAAAAACTGTTTTTT.

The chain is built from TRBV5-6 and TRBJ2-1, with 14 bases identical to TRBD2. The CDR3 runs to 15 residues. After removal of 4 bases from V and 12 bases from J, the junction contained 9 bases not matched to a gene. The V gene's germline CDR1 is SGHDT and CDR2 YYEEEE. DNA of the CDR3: TGTGCCAGCAGCATTGATGGACTAGCGGGGGGATTGCAGTTCTTC. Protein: CASSIDGLAGGLQFF.

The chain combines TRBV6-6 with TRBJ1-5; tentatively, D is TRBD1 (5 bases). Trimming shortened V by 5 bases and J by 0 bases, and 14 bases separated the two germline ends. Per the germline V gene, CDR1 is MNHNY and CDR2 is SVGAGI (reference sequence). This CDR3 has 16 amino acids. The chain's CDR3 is CASSRDRSYSNQPQHF. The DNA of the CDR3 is TGTGCCAGCAGTCGCGACAGATCCTATAGCAATCAGCCCCAGCATTTT.

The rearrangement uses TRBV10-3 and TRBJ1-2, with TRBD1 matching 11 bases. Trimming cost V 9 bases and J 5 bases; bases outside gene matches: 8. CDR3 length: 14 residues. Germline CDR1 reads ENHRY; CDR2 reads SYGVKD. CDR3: CAMSGQGEPYGYTF. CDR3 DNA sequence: TGTGCCATGTCGGGACAGGGGGAACCTTATGGCTACACCTTC.

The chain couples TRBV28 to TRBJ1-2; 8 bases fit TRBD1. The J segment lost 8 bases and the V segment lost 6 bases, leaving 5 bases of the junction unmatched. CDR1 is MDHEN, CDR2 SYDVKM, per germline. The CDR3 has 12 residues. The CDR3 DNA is TGTGCCAGCAGGTGGACAGGGCAAGGCTACACCTTC. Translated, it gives CASRWTGQGYTF.

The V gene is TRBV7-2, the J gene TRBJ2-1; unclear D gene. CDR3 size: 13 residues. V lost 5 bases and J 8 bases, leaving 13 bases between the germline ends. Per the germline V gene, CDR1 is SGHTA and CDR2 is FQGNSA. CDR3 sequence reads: CASSLRLIDEQFF. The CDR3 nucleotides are TGTGCCAGCAGCCTCCGACTTATCGATGAGCAGTTCTTC.

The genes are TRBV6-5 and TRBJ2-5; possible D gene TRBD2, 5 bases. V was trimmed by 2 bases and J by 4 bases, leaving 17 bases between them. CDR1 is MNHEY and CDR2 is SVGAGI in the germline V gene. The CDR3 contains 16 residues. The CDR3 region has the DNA TGTGCCAGCAGTTACGAGGGCTCCGGAGTAGGAGAGACCCAGTACTTC. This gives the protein CASSYEGSGVGETQYF.

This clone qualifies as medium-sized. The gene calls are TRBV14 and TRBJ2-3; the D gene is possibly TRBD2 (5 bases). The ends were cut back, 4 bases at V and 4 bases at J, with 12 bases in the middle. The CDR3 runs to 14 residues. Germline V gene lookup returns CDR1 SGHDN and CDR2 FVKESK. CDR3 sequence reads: CASSLLGFADTQYF. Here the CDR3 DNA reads TGTGCCAGCAGCCTACTAGGTTTCGCAGATACGCAGTATTTT.

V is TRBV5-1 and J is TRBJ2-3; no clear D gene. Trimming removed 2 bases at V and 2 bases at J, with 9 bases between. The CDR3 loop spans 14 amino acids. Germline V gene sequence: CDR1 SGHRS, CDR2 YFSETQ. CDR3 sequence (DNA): TGCGCCAGCAGCTTCGGAGAGACCACAGATACGCAGTATTTT. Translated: CASSFGETTDTQYF.

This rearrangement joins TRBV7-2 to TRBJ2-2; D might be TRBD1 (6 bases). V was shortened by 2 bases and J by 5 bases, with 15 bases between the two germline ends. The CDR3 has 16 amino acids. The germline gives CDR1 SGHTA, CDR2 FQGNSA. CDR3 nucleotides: TGTGCCAGCAGCTTACTCGGGACACGCAGGACCGGGGAGCTGTTTTTT. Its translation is CASSLLGTRRTGELFF.

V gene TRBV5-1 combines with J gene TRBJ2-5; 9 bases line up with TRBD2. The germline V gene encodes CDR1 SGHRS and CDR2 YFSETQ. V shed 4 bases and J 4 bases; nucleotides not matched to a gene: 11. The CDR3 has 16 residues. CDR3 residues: CASSPGERGAPETQYF. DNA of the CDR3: TGCGCCAGCAGCCCGGGTGAGCGGGGGGCCCCAGAGACCCAGTACTTC.

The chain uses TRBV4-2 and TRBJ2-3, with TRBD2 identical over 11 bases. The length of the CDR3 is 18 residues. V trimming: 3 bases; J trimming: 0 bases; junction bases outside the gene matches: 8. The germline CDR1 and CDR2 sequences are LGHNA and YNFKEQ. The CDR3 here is CASSQGTTSGVSTDTQYF. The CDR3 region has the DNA TGTGCCAGCAGCCAGGGGACGACTAGCGGGGTTAGCACAGATACGCAGTATTTT.

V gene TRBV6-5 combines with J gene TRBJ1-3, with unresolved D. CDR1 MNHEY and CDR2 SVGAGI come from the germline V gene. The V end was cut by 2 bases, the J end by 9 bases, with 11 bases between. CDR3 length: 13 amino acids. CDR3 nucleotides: TGTGCCAGCAGTTACACCGAGGCTTCCACCATATATTTT. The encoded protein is CASSYTEASTIYF.

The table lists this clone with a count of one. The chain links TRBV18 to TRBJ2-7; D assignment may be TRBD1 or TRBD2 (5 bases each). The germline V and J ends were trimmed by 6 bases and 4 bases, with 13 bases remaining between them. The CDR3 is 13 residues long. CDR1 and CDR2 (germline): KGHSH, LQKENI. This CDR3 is CASSRPEGYEQYF. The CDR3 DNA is TGTGCCAGCTCGCGTCCTGAGGGGTACGAGCAGTACTTC.

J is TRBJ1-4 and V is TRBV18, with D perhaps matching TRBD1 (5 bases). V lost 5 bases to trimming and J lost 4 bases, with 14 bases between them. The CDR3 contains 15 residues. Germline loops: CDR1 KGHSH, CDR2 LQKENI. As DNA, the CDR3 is TGTGCCAGCTCAGAAGGGACGTTGAGTAATGAAAAACTGTTTTTT. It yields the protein CASSEGTLSNEKLFF.